Listed below are T cell receptor beta chains from one sample, sequenced in a study of blood T cell repertoires in COVID-19. Clones were sequenced by immunoSEQ multiplex PCR, and TCRdb holds only the in-frame ones, with some missing. The profile shows over 150,000 clones, under 90% of them singletons. The specimen sequenced was peripheral blood. These receptors were obtained from a woman aged 80 or older with acute or convalescent COVID-19. Each CDR3 is given with its conserved first and last residue. The D gene is left open where the match is weak. Only part of the rows carry a size: once, few, many, or a class if the clone is expanded.

clone size | D gene | J gene | V gene | CDR3 DNA | CDR3 protein
NA | NA | TRBJ2-2 | TRBV7-2 | TGTGCCAGCTCTGCGGATGCGGTGGACGGGGAGCTGTTTTTT | CASSADAVDGELFF
NA | TRBD1 | TRBJ1-5 | TRBV6-2/TRBV6-3 | TGTGCCAGCAGTACGAGACAGGGGGGCAATCAGCCCCAGCATTTT | CASSTRQGGNQPQHF
NA | TRBD1 | TRBJ1-2 | TRBV28 | TGTGCCAGCAGTTTATTCGTAGACGTCGTGGGACAGCAGCCCTCGAACTATGGCTACACCTTC | CASSLFVDVVGQQPSNYGYTF
NA | TRBD1 | TRBJ2-5 | TRBV5-1 | TGCGCCAGCAGCCTATGGACAGGGCAGGAGACCCAGTACTTC | CASSLWTGQETQYF
NA | TRBD1 | TRBJ1-4 | TRBV27 | TGTGCCAGCAGTGAACAGGGGGAAAAACTGTTTTTT | CASSEQGEKLFF
few | NA | TRBJ1-3 | TRBV28 | TGTGCCAGCACCGAGGGAGGGGTCGCTGGAAACACCATATATTTT | CASTEGGVAGNTIYF
NA | TRBD1 | TRBJ1-1 | TRBV7-9 | TGTGCCAGCAGTACAGGGGGGACTGAAGCTTTCTTT | CASSTGGTEAFF
NA | TRBD1 | TRBJ1-1 | TRBV19 | TGTGCCAGTAGTCTTTGGACAGGCGTCGTGAACACTGAAGCTTTCTTT | CASSLWTGVVNTEAFF
few | TRBD2 | TRBJ2-3 | TRBV7-9 | TGTGCCAGCAGCGAGGCTAGCGGGATCACAGATACGCAGTATTTT | CASSEASGITDTQYF
NA | NA | TRBJ1-2 | TRBV6-2/TRBV6-3 | TGTGCCAGCAGTTACGGGGGCGACTATGGCTACACCTTC | CASSYGGDYGYTF
few | TRBD1 | TRBJ2-7 | TRBV28 | TGTGCCAGCACTGGGCGCCAGGGGGCGCTTTACGAGCAGTACTTC | CASTGRQGALYEQYF
NA | NA | TRBJ2-7 | TRBV28 | TGTGCCAGCAAAGAAGGGGCCTACGAGCAGTACTTC | CASKEGAYEQYF
NA | NA | TRBJ1-5 | TRBV9 | TGTGCCAGCAGCGTAGCACCCTATAGCAATCAGCCCCAGCATTTT | CASSVAPYSNQPQHF
NA | TRBD1 | TRBJ1-2 | TRBV19 | TGTGCCAGTAGCATCAGGACAGGGGGAAACCTTAACTATGGCTACACCTTC | CASSIRTGGNLNYGYTF
NA | NA | TRBJ1-1 | TRBV11-2 | TGTGCCAGCAGCCAAATTTCGAGGACTGAAGCTTTCTTT | CASSQISRTEAFF
NA | NA | TRBJ1-1 | TRBV5-1 | TGCGCCAGCAGCCTGGGGAGTAACACTGAAGCTTTCTTT | CASSLGSNTEAFF
NA | TRBD1 | TRBJ2-3 | TRBV7-2 | TGTGCCAGCAGCTCGAGGACAGGGAACACAGATACGCAGTATTTT | CASSSRTGNTDTQYF
NA | TRBD1 | TRBJ2-2 | TRBV6-2/TRBV6-3 | TGTGCCAGCAGTGACCCAGGGGGCACCGGGGAGCTGTTTTTT | CASSDPGGTGELFF
NA | NA | TRBJ1-2 | TRBV7-2 | TGTGCCAGCAGCTTAGTGGCAGGGGTTAACTATGGCTACACCTTC | CASSLVAGVNYGYTF
NA | TRBD1 | TRBJ2-7 | TRBV7-2 | TGTGCCAGCAGCTTAGCAGTCTGGGGGACAGGTCCTAGCTCCTACGAGCAGTACTTC | CASSLAVWGTGPSSYEQYF
NA | NA | TRBJ1-5 | TRBV2 | TGTGCCAGCAGCCCCAGGGAGGGACGCAATCAGCCCCAGCATTTT | CASSPREGRNQPQHF
NA | NA | TRBJ1-3 | TRBV5-1 | TGCGCCAGCAGCTTGGAAACAGGGGGAAACACCATATATTTT | CASSLETGGNTIYF
NA | NA | TRBJ2-2 | TRBV11-3 | TGTGCCAGCAGCTCCGGGGATACCACCGGGGAGCTGTTTTTT | CASSSGDTTGELFF
few | NA | TRBJ2-2 | TRBV5-1 | TGCGCCAGCAGCTTGACTAAGAACACCGGGGAGCTGTTTTTT | CASSLTKNTGELFF
NA | TRBD2 | TRBJ2-5 | TRBV3-1/TRBV3-2 | TGTGCCAGCAGCCAAGCGGCGGGGGGGCTTGAGACCCAGTACTTC | CASSQAAGGLETQYF
few | NA | TRBJ1-6 | TRBV7-9 | TGTGCCAGCAGCTTAGAGGACAAGAATTCACCCCTCCACTTT | CASSLEDKNSPLHF
NA | TRBD1 | TRBJ1-1 | TRBV13 | TGTGCCAGCAGCCGAGGACAGGGCCAGAACACTGAAGCTTTCTTT | CASSRGQGQNTEAFF
NA | NA | TRBJ2-1 | TRBV7-2 | TGTGCCAGCAGCTTAGATCTAGATCGAAATGAGCAGTTCTTC | CASSLDLDRNEQFF
NA | NA | TRBJ1-5 | TRBV19 | TGTGCCAGTAGATCGACCCTAGAGAGCAATCAGCCCCAGCATTTT | CASRSTLESNQPQHF
NA | NA | TRBJ1-2 | TRBV7-9 | TGTGCCAGCAGCTTCGACCTAGAGGCCCCCTATGGCTACACCTTC | CASSFDLEAPYGYTF
NA | TRBD1 | TRBJ1-1 | TRBV6-5 | TGTGCCAGCAGTTTCCTGACAGGGGAATACACTGAAGCTTTCTTT | CASSFLTGEYTEAFF
NA | NA | TRBJ2-1 | TRBV27 | TGTGCCAGCAGTCCCAGGGGGGACGGCAATGAGCAGTTCTTC | CASSPRGDGNEQFF
NA | NA | TRBJ2-1 | TRBV12-3/TRBV12-4 | TGTGCCAGCAGTTTCCAGGGTTACAATGAGCAGTTCTTC | CASSFQGYNEQFF
NA | TRBD1 | TRBJ1-4 | TRBV11-2 | TGTGCCAGCAGCTTCCCCGGGACAGGGGGTGAAAAACTGTTTTTT | CASSFPGTGGEKLFF
NA | NA | TRBJ1-1 | TRBV28 | TGTGCCAGCAGTTTCGGACGGGGATTTGAAGCTTTCTTT | CASSFGRGFEAFF
NA | TRBD2 | TRBJ2-7 | TRBV5-4 | TGTGCCAGCAGCTCGGACGCGGGAGGGAACGAGCAGTACTTC | CASSSDAGGNEQYF
NA | TRBD1 | TRBJ1-3 | TRBV5-1 | TGCGCCAGCAGCGCATCCGGGACAGTCTCTGGAAACACCATATATTTT | CASSASGTVSGNTIYF
NA | NA | TRBJ2-7 | TRBV5-4 | TGTGCCAGCAGCTTGGCAGCAATACAGAACTGGCAGTACTTC | CASSLAAIQNWQYF
once | NA | TRBJ2-7 | TRBV7-3 | TGTGCCAGCAGCTTGGTGCCGAGCTCCTACGAGCAGTACTTC | CASSLVPSSYEQYF
NA | NA | TRBJ1-5 | TRBV4-1 | TGCGCCAGCAGCCAAGATTGGAGGGACGGGAGCCCCCAGCATTTT | CASSQDWRDGSPQHF
once | NA | TRBJ2-1 | TRBV7-9 | TGTGCCAGCAGCTTGGACTTATCGATCTACAATGAGCAGTTCTTC | CASSLDLSIYNEQFF
NA | TRBD2 | TRBJ2-1 | TRBV29-1 | TGCAGCGTAGAGCGGGGGGGCTCCTACAATGAGCAGTTCTTC | CSVERGGSYNEQFF
NA | NA | TRBJ1-5 | TRBV4-1 | TGCGCCAGCAGCCAGCACTCCTGGCAGGGGAATCAGCCCCAGCATTTT | CASSQHSWQGNQPQHF
NA | NA | TRBJ2-5 | TRBV6-6 | TGTGCCAGCAGTTTCTCCCGGGAGACCCAGTACTTC | CASSFSRETQYF
NA | TRBD1 | TRBJ1-1 | TRBV6-4 | TGTGCCAGCACCCGGGACAGCCGAGGGGACACTGAAGCTTTCTTT | CASTRDSRGDTEAFF
NA | NA | TRBJ1-1 | TRBV30 | TGTGCCTGGAGTGTAGGGGTGGGCACTGAAGCTTTCTTT | CAWSVGVGTEAFF
few | NA | TRBJ1-2 | TRBV7-2 | TGTGCCAGCAGCCTAGGAGCAGGGTCAGGCTATGGCTACACCTTC | CASSLGAGSGYGYTF
NA | NA | TRBJ2-1 | TRBV10-1 | TGCGCCAGCAGTGAGGCACCTAGCTCCTACAATGAGCAGTTCTTC | CASSEAPSSYNEQFF
NA | TRBD1 | TRBJ1-4 | TRBV5-1 | TGCGCCAGCAGCTTACAGACAGGGGGACCCGGGGGAGAAAAACTGTTTTTT | CASSLQTGGPGGEKLFF
NA | NA | TRBJ2-3 | TRBV4-3 | TGCGCCAGCAGCCAAGAGCGGCGCACAGATACGCAGTATTTT | CASSQERRTDTQYF
NA | NA | TRBJ2-5 | TRBV5-1 | TGCGCCAGCAGCTTGGATCCTCGTGAGACCCAGTACTTC | CASSLDPRETQYF
NA | TRBD1 | TRBJ1-5 | TRBV28 | TGTGCCAGCAGTCCTATGGACAGGGGGCGTAATCAGCCCCAGCATTTT | CASSPMDRGRNQPQHF
NA | TRBD2 | TRBJ2-2 | TRBV3-1/TRBV3-2 | TGTGCCAGCAGCCAAGGACTAGCGGGGGAATTCCGCACCGGGGAGCTGTTTTTT | CASSQGLAGEFRTGELFF
NA | NA | TRBJ2-7 | TRBV4-3 | TGCGCCAGCAGCCAAGTCGGGAACGAGGTACCCTACGAGCAGTACTTC | CASSQVGNEVPYEQYF
NA | NA | TRBJ1-3 | TRBV9 | TGTGCCAGCAGTGGACAGCCTATCTCTGGAAACACCATATATTTT | CASSGQPISGNTIYF
once | NA | TRBJ1-2 | TRBV6-5 | TGTGCCAGCGATCCTTCCGGGATTTCGTATGGCTACACCTTC | CASDPSGISYGYTF
once | TRBD2 | TRBJ2-1 | TRBV4-1 | TGCGCCAGCAGCCAAGGAGCGGGACTAGCGGGGGACTACAATGAGCAGTTCTTC | CASSQGAGLAGDYNEQFF
NA | TRBD1 | TRBJ2-7 | TRBV5-1 | TGCGCCAGCAGCGCCTACAGGGGCGAGACTTCCTACGAGCAGTACTTC | CASSAYRGETSYEQYF
NA | NA | TRBJ1-5 | TRBV30 | TGTGCCTGGAGTCTGGAGGGAGGGGAGCCCCAGCATTTT | CAWSLEGGEPQHF